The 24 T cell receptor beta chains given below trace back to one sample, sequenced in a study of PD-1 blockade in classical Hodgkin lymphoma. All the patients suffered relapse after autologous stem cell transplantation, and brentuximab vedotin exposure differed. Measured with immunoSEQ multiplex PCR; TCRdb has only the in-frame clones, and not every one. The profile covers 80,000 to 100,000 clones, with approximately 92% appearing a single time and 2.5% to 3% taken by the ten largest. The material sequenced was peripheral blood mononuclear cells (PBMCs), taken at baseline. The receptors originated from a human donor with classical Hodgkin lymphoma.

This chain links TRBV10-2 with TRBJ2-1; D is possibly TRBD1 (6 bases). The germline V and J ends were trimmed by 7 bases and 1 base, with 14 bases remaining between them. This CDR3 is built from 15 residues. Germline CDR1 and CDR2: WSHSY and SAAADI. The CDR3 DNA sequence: TGCGCCAGCACCCTCGGACAGCGGTCCTACAATGAGCAGTTCTTC. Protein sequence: CASTLGQRSYNEQFF.

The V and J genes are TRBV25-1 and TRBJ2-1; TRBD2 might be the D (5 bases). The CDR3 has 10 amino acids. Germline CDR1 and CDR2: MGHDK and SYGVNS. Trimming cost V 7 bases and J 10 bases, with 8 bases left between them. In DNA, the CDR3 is TGTGCCAGCATCGGAGGAGAGCAGTTCTTC. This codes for CASIGGEQFF.

DNA of the CDR3: TGTGCCAGCAGCTCCCCAAGACAGGGAACGCGTGAAAAACTGTTTTTT. Translation: CASSSPRQGTREKLFF. The chain couples TRBV5-5 to TRBJ1-4; 7 bases fit TRBD1. J was trimmed by 7 bases and V by 3 bases; bases with no gene match: 12. The CDR3 sequence is 16 residues long. Per the germline V gene, CDR1 is SGHKS and CDR2 is YYEKEE (reference sequence).

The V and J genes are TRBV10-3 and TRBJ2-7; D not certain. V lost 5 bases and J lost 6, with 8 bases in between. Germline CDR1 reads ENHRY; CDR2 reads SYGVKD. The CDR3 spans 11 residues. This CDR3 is CAISTSGEQYF. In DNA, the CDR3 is TGTGCCATCAGTACCTCCGGCGAGCAGTACTTC.

The CDR3 DNA follows: TGTGCCAGCAGTTTATCGCCGGGACAGGGTGGAAGGACCTACAATGAGCAGTTCTTC. This encodes CASSLSPGQGGRTYNEQFF. This chain uses TRBV27 with TRBJ2-1; 9 nucleotides agree with TRBD1. From germline, CDR1 is MNHEY and CDR2 SMNVEV (reference sequence). Trimming at V came to 0 bases and at J to 2 bases, leaving 11 bases not matched to a gene. This CDR3 contains 19 residues.

CDR3 nucleotide sequence: TGTGCCAGCAGAGGAGGGGTGAACACTGAAGCTTTCTTT. This translates into CASRGGVNTEAFF. V gene TRBV27 combines with J gene TRBJ1-1; tentative D call: TRBD1 (5 bases). The germline V and J ends were trimmed by 6 bases and 0 bases, with 8 bases remaining between them. The CDR3 covers 13 residues. Germline CDR1 and CDR2: MNHEY and SMNVEV (reference sequence).

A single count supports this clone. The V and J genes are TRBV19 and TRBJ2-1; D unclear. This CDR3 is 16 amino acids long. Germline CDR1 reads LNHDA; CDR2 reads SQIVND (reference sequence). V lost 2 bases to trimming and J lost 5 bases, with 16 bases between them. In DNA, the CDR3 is TGTGCCAGTAGTATAATCGATCCTCAATTCAACAATGAGCAGTTCTTC. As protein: CASSIIDPQFNNEQFF.

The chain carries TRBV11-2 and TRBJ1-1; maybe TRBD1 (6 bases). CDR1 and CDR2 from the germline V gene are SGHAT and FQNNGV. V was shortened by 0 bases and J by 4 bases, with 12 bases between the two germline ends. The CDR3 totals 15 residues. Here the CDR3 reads CASSLDRQDRTEAFF. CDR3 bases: TGTGCCAGCAGCTTAGATCGACAGGATCGCACTGAAGCTTTCTTT.

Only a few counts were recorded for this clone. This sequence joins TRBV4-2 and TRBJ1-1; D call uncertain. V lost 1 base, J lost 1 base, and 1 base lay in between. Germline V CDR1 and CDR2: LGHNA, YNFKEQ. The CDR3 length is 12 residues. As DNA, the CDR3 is TGTGCCAGCAGCCAAGGGAACACTGAAGCTTTCTTT. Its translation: CASSQGNTEAFF.

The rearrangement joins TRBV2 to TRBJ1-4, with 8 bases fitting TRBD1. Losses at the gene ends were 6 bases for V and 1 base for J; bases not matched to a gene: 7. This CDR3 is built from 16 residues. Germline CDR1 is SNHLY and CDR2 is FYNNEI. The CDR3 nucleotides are TGTGCCAGCAGCCCTAGACAGGGGATAACTAATGAAAAACTGTTTTTT. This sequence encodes CASSPRQGITNEKLFF.

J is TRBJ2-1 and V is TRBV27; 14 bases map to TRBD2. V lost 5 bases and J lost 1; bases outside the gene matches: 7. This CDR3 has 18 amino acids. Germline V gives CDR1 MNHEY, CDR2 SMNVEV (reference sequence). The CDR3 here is CASSPLGLAGASYNEQFF. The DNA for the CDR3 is TGTGCCAGCAGTCCCCTGGGACTAGCGGGAGCGTCCTACAATGAGCAGTTCTTC.

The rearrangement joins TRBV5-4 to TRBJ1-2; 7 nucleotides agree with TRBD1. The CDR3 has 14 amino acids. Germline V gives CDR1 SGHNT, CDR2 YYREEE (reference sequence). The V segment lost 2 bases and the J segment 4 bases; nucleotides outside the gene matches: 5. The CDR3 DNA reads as TGTGCCAGCAGCTTACCGACAGGGCTCTATGGCTACACCTTC. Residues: CASSLPTGLYGYTF.

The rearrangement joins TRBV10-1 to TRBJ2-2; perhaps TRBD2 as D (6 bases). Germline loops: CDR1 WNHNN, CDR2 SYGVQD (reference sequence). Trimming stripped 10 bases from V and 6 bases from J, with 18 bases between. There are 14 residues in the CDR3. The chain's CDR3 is CATRTGEGAGELFF. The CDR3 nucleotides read TGCGCCACCCGGACGGGGGAAGGCGCCGGGGAGCTGTTTTTT.

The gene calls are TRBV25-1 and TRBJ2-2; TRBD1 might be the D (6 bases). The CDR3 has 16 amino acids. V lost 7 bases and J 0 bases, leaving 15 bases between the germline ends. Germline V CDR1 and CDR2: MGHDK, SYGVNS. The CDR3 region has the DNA TGTGCCAGCAAGAATGACAGGACCCCGAACACCGGGGAGCTGTTTTTT. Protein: CASKNDRTPNTGELFF.

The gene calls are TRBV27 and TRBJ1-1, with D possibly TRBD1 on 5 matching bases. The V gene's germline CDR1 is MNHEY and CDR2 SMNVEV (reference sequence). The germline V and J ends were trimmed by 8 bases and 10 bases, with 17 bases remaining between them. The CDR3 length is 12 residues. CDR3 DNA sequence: TGTGCCAGCTTACGATGGGGGGAGACAGCTTTCTTT. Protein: CASLRWGETAFF.

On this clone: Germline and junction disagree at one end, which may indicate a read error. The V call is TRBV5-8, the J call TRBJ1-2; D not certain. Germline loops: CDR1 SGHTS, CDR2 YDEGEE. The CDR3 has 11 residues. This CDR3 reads CASSWVRESIF. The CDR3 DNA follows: TGTGCCAGCAGCTGGGTCCGGGAATCAATCTTC.

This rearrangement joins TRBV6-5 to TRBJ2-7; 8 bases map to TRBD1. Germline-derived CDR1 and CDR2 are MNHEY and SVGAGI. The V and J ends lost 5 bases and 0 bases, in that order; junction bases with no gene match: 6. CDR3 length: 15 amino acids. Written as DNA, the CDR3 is TGTGCCAGCAGTACAAGAACAGGGGGCTCCTACGAGCAGTACTTC. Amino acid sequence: CASSTRTGGSYEQYF.

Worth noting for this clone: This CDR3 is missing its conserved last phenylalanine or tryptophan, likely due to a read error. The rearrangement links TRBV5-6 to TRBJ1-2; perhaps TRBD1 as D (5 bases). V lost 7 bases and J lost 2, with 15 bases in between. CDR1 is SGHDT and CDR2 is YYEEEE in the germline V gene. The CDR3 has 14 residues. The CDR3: CASHPWGGNYGYTL. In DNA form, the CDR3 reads TGTGCCAGCCACCCCTGGGGGGGGAACTATGGCTACACCCTC.

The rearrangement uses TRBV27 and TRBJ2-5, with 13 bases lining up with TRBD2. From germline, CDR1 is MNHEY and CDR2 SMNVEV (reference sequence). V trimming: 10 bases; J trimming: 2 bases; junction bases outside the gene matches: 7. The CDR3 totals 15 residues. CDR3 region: CATSGLAGLQETQYF. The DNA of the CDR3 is TGTGCCACCTCGGGACTAGCGGGACTACAAGAGACCCAGTACTTC.

CDR3 sequence (DNA): TGTGCCAGCAGTTTACCGGCAACTGCTGGCTACACCTTC. This codes for CASSLPATAGYTF. This chain uses TRBV28 with TRBJ1-2; D not certain. This CDR3 has 13 residues. V was cut by 2 bases and J by 7 bases, with 11 bases left in between. Germline CDR1 MDHEN, CDR2 SYDVKM.

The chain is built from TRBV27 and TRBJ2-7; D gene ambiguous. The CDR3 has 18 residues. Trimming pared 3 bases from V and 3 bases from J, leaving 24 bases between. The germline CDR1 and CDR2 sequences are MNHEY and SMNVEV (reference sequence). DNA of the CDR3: TGTGCCAGCAGTTTCGGGTTAGATTGTCCTTGGAGTTTCTACGAGCAGTACTTC. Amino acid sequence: CASSFGLDCPWSFYEQYF.

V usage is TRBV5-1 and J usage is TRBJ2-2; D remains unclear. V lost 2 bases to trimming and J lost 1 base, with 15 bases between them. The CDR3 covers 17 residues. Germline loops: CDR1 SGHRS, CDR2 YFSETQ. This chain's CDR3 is CASSLASPAGNTGELFF. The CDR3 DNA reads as TGCGCCAGCAGCTTAGCTTCCCCCGCAGGGAACACCGGGGAGCTGTTTTTT.

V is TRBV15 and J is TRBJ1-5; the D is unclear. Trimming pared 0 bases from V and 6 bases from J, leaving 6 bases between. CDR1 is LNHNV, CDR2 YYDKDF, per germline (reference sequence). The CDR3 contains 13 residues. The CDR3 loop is CATSRDQGQPQHF. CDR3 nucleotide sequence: TGTGCCACCAGCAGAGATCAAGGTCAGCCCCAGCATTTT.

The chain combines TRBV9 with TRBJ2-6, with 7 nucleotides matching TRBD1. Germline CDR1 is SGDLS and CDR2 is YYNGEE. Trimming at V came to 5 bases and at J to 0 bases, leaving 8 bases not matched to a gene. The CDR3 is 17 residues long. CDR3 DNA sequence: TGTGCCAGCAGGACCGGGACAGCTTTCTCTGGGGCCAACGTCCTGACTTTC. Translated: CASRTGTAFSGANVLTF.